These 9 T cell receptor beta chains came from one sample sequenced in a study of T cell responses to AZD1222 COVID-19 vaccine (dated by TCRdb to the early 2020s). Per the publication, the time point label means: baseline before first vaccination. The label giving this sample's treatment or condition can be read as: meningococcal conjugate vaccine given as trial control. Receptor libraries were prepared by the immunoSEQ multiplex PCR assay. As stored in TCRdb, this immuneACCESS dataset retains in-frame rearrangements with V and J assigned. A fraction of the clones does not appear; measured against another copy, unresolved V genes explain less than half of the discrepancy, and the remainder lacks a known reason. The sample data list roughly 140,000 clones, and 82% of these were observed just once. The ten biggest clones cover roughly 4.5% of the sample. The source material was peripheral blood, sampled on day 0 of MenACWY control vaccination. All receptors come from an adult in good health.

The chain combines TRBV4-1 with TRBJ1-2, with D perhaps TRBD1 (5 bases). The V gene's germline CDR1 is MGHRA and CDR2 YSYEKL. This CDR3 has 16 residues. Between the trimmed V and J ends, which lost 0 bases and 9 bases, there was a span of 20 bases. CDR3 sequence reads: CASSQDFGRVRQSYTF. As DNA, the CDR3 is TGCGCCAGCAGCCAAGATTTTGGCAGGGTTCGACAGAGCTACACCTTC.

This chain joins TRBV11-2 and TRBJ2-1; possibly TRBD1 or TRBD2 for D (6 bases each). CDR3 length equals 16 residues. Germline V lookup: CDR1 SGHAT, CDR2 FQNNGV. Trimming took 5 bases from V and 4 from J, leaving 18 bases between them. The CDR3, as DNA: TGTGCCAGCAGCCTTGACCTAGGAGGGGGATACAATGAGCAGTTCTTC. Translation: CASSLDLGGGYNEQFF.

CDR3 nucleotides: TGTGCCAGCAGCCTAAGGCTCGGCCCTCTTCAGCCCCAGCATTTT. Its protein product is CASSLRLGPLQPQHF. The chain couples TRBV7-6 to TRBJ1-5; D ambiguous. Deletions cut 5 bases from V and 6 bases from J, with 17 bases between. The CDR3 consists of 15 residues. Germline V gene lookup returns CDR1 SGHVS and CDR2 FNYEAQ.

The J gene is TRBJ2-3, the V gene TRBV5-1; 15 positions match TRBD2. The ends lost 4 bases at V and 0 bases at J; junction bases unmatched: 3. The germline V gene encodes CDR1 SGHRS and CDR2 YFSETQ. This CDR3 spans 17 amino acids. CDR3 nucleotides: TGCGCCAGCAGCGGGACTAGCGGGGGGATTAGCACAGATACGCAGTATTTT. Translation: CASSGTSGGISTDTQYF.

This CDR3 reads CAISEGGTYEQYV. In nucleotides, the CDR3 is TGTGCCATCAGTGAGGGAGGGACCTACGAGCAGTACGTC. The rearrangement links TRBV10-3 to TRBJ2-7, with D perhaps matching TRBD2 (6 bases). The germline CDR1 and CDR2 sequences are ENHRY and SYGVKD. Trimming removed 2 bases at V and 2 bases at J, with 7 bases between. This CDR3 has 13 residues.

This chain joins TRBV14 and TRBJ1-6; TRBD1 aligns across 8 bases. Looked up from germline, CDR1 is SGHDN and CDR2 is FVKESK. V lost 4 bases, J lost 7 bases, and 6 bases stayed unmatched. This CDR3 contains 15 residues. CDR3 sequence (DNA): TGTGCCAGCAGCCGTGGACAGGGTCGGAATTCACCCCTCCACTTT. Protein: CASSRGQGRNSPLHF.

This rearrangement joins TRBV9 to TRBJ1-5, with D possibly TRBD1 on 6 matching bases. There are 16 residues in the CDR3. V was cut by 2 bases and J by 0 bases, with 12 bases left in between. Looked up from germline, CDR1 is SGDLS and CDR2 is YYNGEE. The CDR3 region has the DNA TGTGCCAGCAGCGTGGGGGCAGGGGCTAGCAATCAGCCCCAGCATTTT. As protein: CASSVGAGASNQPQHF.

The chain is built from TRBV28 and TRBJ1-2, with TRBD1 as a possible D gene (5 bases). The CDR3 is 16 amino acids. The germline gives CDR1 MDHEN, CDR2 SYDVKM. Deletions cut 6 bases from V and 4 bases from J, with 21 bases between. This chain's CDR3 is CASRLRIRGRGYGYTF. The CDR3, as DNA: TGTGCCAGCAGGTTAAGAATCCGGGGGAGGGGCTATGGCTACACCTTC.

This clone was seen only a few times. The V call is TRBV5-5, the J call TRBJ1-5; no clear D. This CDR3 spans 16 amino acids. Per germline, CDR1 SGHKS and CDR2 YYEKEE (reference sequence). Trimming pared 4 bases from V and 4 bases from J, leaving 18 bases between. The DNA for the CDR3 is TGTGCCAGCAGCCCGACGGCGATGTCGGGTAATCAGCCCCAGCATTTT. It codes for CASSPTAMSGNQPQHF.